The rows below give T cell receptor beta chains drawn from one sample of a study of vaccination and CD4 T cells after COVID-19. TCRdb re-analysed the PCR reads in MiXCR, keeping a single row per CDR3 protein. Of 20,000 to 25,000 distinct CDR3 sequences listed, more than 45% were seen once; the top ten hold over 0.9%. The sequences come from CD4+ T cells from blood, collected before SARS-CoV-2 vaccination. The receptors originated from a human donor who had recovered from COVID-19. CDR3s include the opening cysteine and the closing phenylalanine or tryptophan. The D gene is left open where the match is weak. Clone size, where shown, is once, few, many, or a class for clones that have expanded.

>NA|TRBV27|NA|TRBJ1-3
CASRGDYSGNTIYF
TGTGCCAGCCGAGGGGATTACTCTGGAAACACCATATATTTT
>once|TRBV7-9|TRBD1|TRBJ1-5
CASSPTGGDQPQHF
TGTGCCAGCAGCCCGACAGGGGGCGATCAGCCCCAGCATTTT
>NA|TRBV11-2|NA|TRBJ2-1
CASSTGVNIPAYNEQFF
TGTGCCAGCAGCACCGGGGTCAACATCCCCGCCTACAATGAGCAGTTCTTC
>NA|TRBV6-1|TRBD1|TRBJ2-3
CASSGRTGSTDTQYF
TGTGCCAGCAGTGGAAGGACAGGCAGCACAGATACGCAGTATTTT
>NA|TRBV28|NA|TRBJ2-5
CASTIRSQETQYF
TGTGCCAGCACCATCCGGTCTCAAGAGACCCAGTACTTC
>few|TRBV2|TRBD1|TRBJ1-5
CASSEGQGGQPQHF
TGTGCCAGCAGTGAAGGACAGGGCGGGCAGCCCCAGCATTTT
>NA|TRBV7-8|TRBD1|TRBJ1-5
CASSGTGNNQPQHF
TGTGCCAGCAGCGGGACAGGAAACAATCAGCCCCAGCATTTT
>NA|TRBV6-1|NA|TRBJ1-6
CASQADSSPLHF
TGTGCCAGCCAGGCAGACTCTTCACCCCTCCACTTT
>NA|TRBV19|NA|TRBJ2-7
CASDSGTHTEQYF
TGTGCCAGCGACTCCGGGACCCACACCGAGCAGTACTTC
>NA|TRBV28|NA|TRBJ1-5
CASIQTSGSYQPQHF
TGTGCCAGCATCCAGACGTCTGGCTCCTATCAGCCCCAGCATTTT
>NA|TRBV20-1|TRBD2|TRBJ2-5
CSARLAGQETQYF
TGCAGCGCTAGGCTAGCGGGGCAAGAGACCCAGTACTTC
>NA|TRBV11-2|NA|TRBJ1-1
CASSTFRNAEAFF
TGTGCCAGCAGCACGTTTAGGAACGCTGAAGCTTTCTTT
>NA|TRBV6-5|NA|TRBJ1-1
CASSYASRAEAFF
TGTGCCAGCAGTTACGCCTCCCGGGCTGAAGCTTTCTTT
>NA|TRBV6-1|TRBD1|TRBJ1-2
CASSDASGTAYGYTF
TGTGCCAGCAGTGACGCCTCCGGGACAGCCTATGGCTACACCTTC
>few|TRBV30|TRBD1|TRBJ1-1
CAWRAGGRSTEAFF
TGTGCCTGGAGGGCAGGGGGCCGGAGCACTGAAGCTTTCTTT
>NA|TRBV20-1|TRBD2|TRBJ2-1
CSASSSGIYNEQFF
TGCAGTGCTAGTTCTAGCGGGATCTACAATGAGCAGTTCTTC
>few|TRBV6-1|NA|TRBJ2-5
CASSEQETQYF
TGTGCCAGCAGTGAACAAGAGACCCAGTACTTC
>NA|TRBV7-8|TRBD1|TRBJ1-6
CASSTTGWTGNSPLHF
TGTGCCAGCAGCACGACAGGGTGGACAGGAAATTCACCCCTCCACTTT
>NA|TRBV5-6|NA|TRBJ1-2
CASSAPEAGDDYGYTF
TGTGCCAGCAGCGCGCCCGAAGCAGGGGACGACTATGGCTACACCTTC
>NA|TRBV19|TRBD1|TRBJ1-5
CASSHPRGTGYQPQHF
TGTGCCAGTAGTCACCCAAGGGGGACAGGTTATCAGCCCCAGCATTTT
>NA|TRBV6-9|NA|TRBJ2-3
CARGGETGLTDTQYF
TGTGCCAGAGGGGGGGAGACAGGGCTAACAGATACGCAGTATTTT
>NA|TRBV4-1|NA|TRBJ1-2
CASSQEQYGYTF
TGCGCCAGCAGCCAAGAACAGTATGGCTACACCTTC
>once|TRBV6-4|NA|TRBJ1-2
CASSTGHGMGYGYTF
TGTGCCAGCAGCACCGGACACGGAATGGGCTATGGCTACACCTTC
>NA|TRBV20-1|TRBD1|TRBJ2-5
CSANSAEGAQRETQYF
TGCAGTGCTAACTCAGCTGAGGGGGCGCAAAGAGAGACCCAGTACTTC
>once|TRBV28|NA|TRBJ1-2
CASSWYLATWGYTF
TGTGCCAGCAGTTGGTACCTAGCAACCTGGGGCTACACCTTC
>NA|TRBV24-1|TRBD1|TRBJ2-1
CATSDFGRGQGFNEQFF
TGTGCCACCAGTGATTTCGGACGGGGACAGGGGTTCAATGAGCAGTTCTTC
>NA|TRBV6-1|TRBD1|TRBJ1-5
CASSDHVGQGVQPQHF
TGTGCCAGCAGTGACCATGTCGGACAGGGTGTCCAGCCCCAGCATTTT
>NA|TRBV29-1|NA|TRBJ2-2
CSVYEGLNTGELFF
TGCAGCGTTTACGAGGGGTTGAACACCGGGGAGCTGTTTTTT
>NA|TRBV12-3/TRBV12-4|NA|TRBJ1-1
CASSFGSGNTEAFF
TGTGCCAGCAGTTTTGGTAGTGGGAACACTGAAGCTTTCTTT
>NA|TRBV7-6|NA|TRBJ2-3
CASSLASGTDTQYF
TGTGCCAGCAGCTTAGCTAGCGGCACAGATACGCAGTATTTT
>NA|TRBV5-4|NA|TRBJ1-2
CASSQFFGRQNYGYTF
TGTGCCAGCAGCCAGTTCTTTGGGCGACAGAACTATGGCTACACCTTC
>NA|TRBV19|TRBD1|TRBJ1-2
CASSIGDRDNYGYTF
TGTGCCAGTAGTATCGGGGACAGGGATAACTATGGCTACACCTTC
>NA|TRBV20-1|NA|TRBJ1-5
CSARRASNQPQHF
TGCAGTGCCAGGAGGGCTAGCAATCAGCCCCAGCATTTT
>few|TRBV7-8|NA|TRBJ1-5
CASSLARGIGNQPQHF
TGTGCCAGCAGCTTAGCGCGGGGGATAGGCAATCAGCCCCAGCATTTT
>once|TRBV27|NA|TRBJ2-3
CASRITDGASTDTQYF
TGTGCCAGCAGAATAACTGATGGGGCTAGCACAGATACGCAGTATTTT
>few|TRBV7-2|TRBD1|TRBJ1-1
CASSWYGTGGTEAFF
TGTGCCAGCAGCTGGTACGGGACAGGGGGCACTGAAGCTTTCTTT
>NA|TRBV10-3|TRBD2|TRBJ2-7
CAIRGGIETHEQYF
TGTGCCATCAGGGGGGGGATTGAGACACACGAGCAGTACTTC
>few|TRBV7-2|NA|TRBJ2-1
CASSSESTLSYNEQFF
TGTGCCAGCAGCTCCGAATCAACACTCTCCTACAATGAGCAGTTCTTC
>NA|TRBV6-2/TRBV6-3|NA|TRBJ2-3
CASTKGGGGADTQYF
TGTGCCAGCACCAAGGGCGGAGGGGGCGCAGATACGCAGTATTTT
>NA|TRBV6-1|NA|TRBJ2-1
CASGAQRAYNEQFF
TGTGCCAGCGGCGCTCAGCGGGCCTACAATGAGCAGTTCTTC
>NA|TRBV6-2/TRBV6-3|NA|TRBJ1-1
CASSYSYRTANTEAFF
TGTGCCAGCAGTTACTCGTACCGGACGGCGAACACTGAAGCTTTCTTT
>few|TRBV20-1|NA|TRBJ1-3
CSARKTFSGNTIYF
TGCAGTGCTAGAAAGACCTTCTCTGGAAACACCATATATTTT
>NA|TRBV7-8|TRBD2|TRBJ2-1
CASSSDRLAGHPYNEQFF
TGTGCCAGCAGCTCAGATAGGCTAGCGGGCCACCCCTACAATGAGCAGTTCTTC
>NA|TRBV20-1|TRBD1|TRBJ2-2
CSATKPTGGTGELFF
TGCAGTGCAACCAAACCTACAGGGGGCACCGGGGAGCTGTTTTTT
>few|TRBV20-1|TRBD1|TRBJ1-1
CSARARGQGTNTEAFF
TGCAGTGCTAGGGCCAGGGGACAGGGGACCAACACTGAAGCTTTCTTT
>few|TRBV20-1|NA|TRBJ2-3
CSAEGPVFGTQYF
TGCAGTGCAGAGGGACCGGTGTTTGGCACGCAGTATTTT
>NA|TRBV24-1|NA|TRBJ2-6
CATSDFNRAGANVLTF
TGTGCCACCAGTGATTTTAACAGGGCCGGGGCCAACGTCCTGACTTTC
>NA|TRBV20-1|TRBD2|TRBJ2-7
CSARGGSDEQYF
TGCAGTGCTAGGGGCGGGAGCGACGAGCAGTACTTC
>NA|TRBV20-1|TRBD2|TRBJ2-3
CSARDPARESTDTQYF
TGCAGTGCTAGAGATCCTGCGCGGGAGAGCACAGATACGCAGTATTTT
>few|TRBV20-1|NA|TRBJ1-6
CSARDRVRQVNSPLHF
TGCAGTGCTAGAGATCGTGTTCGGCAGGTTAATTCACCCCTCCACTTT
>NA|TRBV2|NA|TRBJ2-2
CATGVPSNTGELFF
TGTGCCACAGGGGTACCTTCGAACACCGGGGAGCTGTTTTTT
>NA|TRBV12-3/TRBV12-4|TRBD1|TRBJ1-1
CASSRLTGDTEAFF
TGTGCCAGCAGCCGACTGACAGGGGACACTGAAGCTTTCTTT
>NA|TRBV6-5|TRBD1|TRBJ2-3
CASSYRDRGTDTQYF
TGTGCCAGCAGTTACCGGGACAGGGGGACAGATACGCAGTATTTT
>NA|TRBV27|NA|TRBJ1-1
CASSTRTVTMNTEAFF
TGTGCCAGCAGTACGCGGACGGTTACCATGAACACTGAAGCTTTCTTT